These 24 T cell receptor beta chains were sequenced from one sample in a study of early T cells in non-severe SARS-CoV-2 infection. Each CDR3 protein gets one entry after TCRdb re-called the 5' RACE reads with MiXCR. The sample includes 65,000 to 80,000 distinct CDR3 sequences, about 13% of them seen just once. The sequencing input was whole blood. The receptors here all came from an adult who was a healthcare worker with PCR-confirmed SARS-CoV-2 infection or an uninfected control (not recorded which).

This clonotype was counted only a few times. The chain joins TRBV7-9 to TRBJ2-1, with a possible D match to TRBD2 (5 bases). Germline V gene sequence: CDR1 SEHNR, CDR2 FQNEAQ (reference sequence). This CDR3 region has 13 residues. V was pared by 6 bases and J by 7 bases, with 13 bases between. The CDR3 is CASSPDGLNEQFF. In DNA form, the CDR3 reads TGTGCCAGCAGTCCCGACGGACTTAATGAGCAGTTCTTC.

The rearrangement links TRBV5-1 to TRBJ1-2; 10 nucleotides align to TRBD1. Germline V gene data show CDR1 as SGHRS and CDR2 as YFSETQ. Losses at the gene ends were 0 bases for V and 6 bases for J; bases not matched to a gene: 2. This CDR3 has 14 residues. The CDR3 loop reads CASSLAGTGDGYTF. The CDR3 coding sequence is TGCGCCAGCAGCTTGGCCGGGACAGGGGATGGCTACACCTTC.

This chain connects TRBV4-1 to TRBJ1-5, with D tentatively TRBD1 (6 bases). There are 16 residues in the CDR3. Germline-derived CDR1 and CDR2 are MGHRA and YSYEKL. The V gene lost 1 base and the J gene lost 2 bases, with 12 bases spanning the gap. CDR3 in DNA: TGCGCCAGCAGCCAAGGCGGGAGACAGGGCAATCAGCCCCAGCATTTT. Translation gives CASSQGGRQGNQPQHF.

A few counts support this clonotype. The chain employs TRBV5-5 and TRBJ1-3, with TRBD1 as a possible D gene (6 bases). The V and J ends lost 2 bases and 8 bases respectively, with 11 bases between them. CDR1 and CDR2 (germline): SGHKS, YYEKEE (reference sequence). CDR3 length equals 13 residues. The CDR3, as DNA: TGTGCCAGCAGCTTTCAAGGGGGGGACACCATATATTTT. Its protein is CASSFQGGDTIYF.

This clonotype was seen at least ten times. V gene TRBV5-1 combines with J gene TRBJ1-2, with D unclear. The V and J ends lost 3 bases and 2 bases respectively, with 11 bases between them. The V gene's germline CDR1 is SGHRS and CDR2 YFSETQ. CDR3 length equals 14 residues. The CDR3 DNA follows: TGCGCCAGCAGCTCTGGCGGGTTCAACTATGGCTACACCTTC. Amino acids: CASSSGGFNYGYTF.

This clonotype was counted a few times. This sequence joins TRBV5-1 and TRBJ2-7, with TRBD1 identical over 11 bases. Germline lookup yields CDR1 SGHRS and CDR2 YFSETQ. Trimming cost V 0 bases and J 3 bases; bases outside gene matches: 8. The CDR3 length is 17 residues. In DNA form, the CDR3 reads TGCGCCAGCAGCTTGGATCCCCCGGGACAGGGGGTCTACGAGCAGTACTTC. It translates to CASSLDPPGQGVYEQYF. Drawing the rest from reference TRBV5-1 and TRBJ2-7, the complete variable domain is KAGVTQTPRYLIKTRGQQVTLSCSPISGHRSVSWYQQTPGQGLQFLFEYFSETQRNKGNFPGRFSGRQFSNSRSEMNVSTLELGDSALYLCASSLDPPGQGVYEQYFGPGTRLTVT.

This clonotype has only a few counts. The chain carries TRBV30 and TRBJ1-3; tentative D call: TRBD1 (6 bases). The CDR3 sequence is 14 residues long. CDR1 and CDR2 (germline): GTSNPN, SVGIG (reference sequence). Trimming pared 3 bases from V and 0 bases from J, leaving 9 bases between. The CDR3 spells CAWRTGYSGNTIYF. CDR3 bases: TGTGCCTGGAGGACAGGTTACTCTGGAAACACCATATATTTT.

The chain couples TRBV7-9 to TRBJ1-4; no firm D call. Germline assignment: CDR1 SEHNR and CDR2 FQNEAQ (reference sequence). The CDR3 totals 13 residues. The V gene lost 5 bases and the J gene lost 7 bases, with 11 bases spanning the gap. This CDR3 is CASSPPVREKLFF. CDR3 in DNA: TGTGCCAGCAGCCCCCCTGTTCGTGAAAAACTGTTTTTT. Drawing the rest from reference TRBV7-9 and TRBJ1-4, the complete variable domain is DTGVSQNPRHKITKRGQNVTFRCDPISEHNRLYWYRQTLGQGPEFLTYFQNEAQLEKSRLLSDRFSAERPKGSFSTLEIQRTEQGDSAMYLCASSPPVREKLFFGSGTQLSVL.

A few counts support this clonotype. This rearrangement joins TRBV21-1 to TRBJ1-2; TRBD1, as called in the table, went unchecked against the DNA. TRBV21-1 is flagged as a pseudogene. The CDR3 is 13 residues long. The CDR3 loop is CASSKGTGNGYTF. CDR3 nucleotide sequence: TGTGCCAGCAGCAAGGGAACAGGGAATGGCTACACCTTC.

This chain uses TRBV29-1 with TRBJ2-7; D is ambiguous. The CDR3 consists of 12 residues. The V gene's germline CDR1 is SQVTM and CDR2 ANQGSEA. V was trimmed by 4 bases and J by 2 bases, leaving 9 bases between them. CDR3 amino acids: CSVAGPTYEQYF. CDR3 in DNA: TGCAGCGTTGCGGGTCCGACCTACGAGCAGTACTTC.

The chain joins TRBV12-3 or TRBV12-4 to TRBJ2-7; D unclear. This CDR3 comprises 13 residues. The V end lost 3 bases, the J end lost 4 bases, and 10 bases lay between the germline ends. The CDR3 protein is CASSLNSAYEQYF. The CDR3 DNA is TGTGCCAGCAGTTTGAACAGCGCTTACGAGCAGTACTTC.

This clonotype appeared a few times. The chain employs TRBV5-1 and TRBJ2-1; 11 nucleotides line up with TRBD2. Germline CDR1 is SGHRS and CDR2 is YFSETQ. The V and J ends lost 4 bases and 4 bases, in that order; junction bases with no gene match: 10. CDR3 length: 17 residues. The CDR3 is CASSLFRTSGLYNEQFF. The CDR3 nucleotides read TGCGCCAGCAGCCTATTCAGGACTAGCGGGTTGTACAATGAGCAGTTCTTC.

This clonotype was recorded a few times. CDR3 amino acids: CASSLFWGSEGGNTEAFF. The CDR3 DNA sequence: TGTGCCAGCAGCTTATTTTGGGGGTCTGAGGGAGGGAACACTGAAGCTTTCTTT. The chain recombines TRBV7-2 with TRBJ1-1; D is perhaps TRBD1 (5 bases). Germline CDR1 and CDR2: SGHTA and FQGNSA. Trimming shortened V by 2 bases and J by 1 base, and 20 bases separated the two germline ends. The CDR3 consists of 18 residues. The full variable domain, in which reference TRBV7-2 and TRBJ1-1 provide the parts outside the CDR3, is GAGVSQSPSNKVTEKGKDVELRCDPISGHTALYWYRQSLGQGLEFLIYFQGNSAPDKSGLPSDRFSAERTGGSVSTLTIQRTQQEDSAVYLCASSLFWGSEGGNTEAFFGQGTRLTVV.

Only a few counts were recorded for this clonotype. J is TRBJ1-5 and V is TRBV6-5, with D perhaps matching TRBD1 (5 bases). Germline CDR1 MNHEY, CDR2 SVGAGI. Trimming stripped 6 bases from V and 4 bases from J, with 13 bases between. The CDR3 extends over 14 amino acids. The CDR3 region has the DNA TGTGCCAGCAGGTCGGGACGGAGGAATCAGCCCCAGCATTTT. This codes for CASRSGRRNQPQHF.

There are a few counts of this clonotype. The chain carries TRBV5-1 and TRBJ2-5, with D perhaps matching TRBD2 (5 bases). Looked up from germline, CDR1 is SGHRS and CDR2 is YFSETQ. Deletions cut 3 bases from V and 0 bases from J, with 12 bases between. This CDR3 region has 15 residues. The CDR3 bases are TGCGCCAGCAGCTCCCCAGGAGGCTACCAAGAGACCCAGTACTTC. The encoded protein is CASSSPGGYQETQYF.

In its sample, this clonotype was seen many times. This rearrangement joins TRBV18 to TRBJ1-2; perhaps TRBD1 as D (6 bases). Germline V gives CDR1 KGHSH, CDR2 LQKENI. The CDR3 loop spans 14 amino acids. Trimming removed 3 bases at V and 5 bases at J, with 13 bases between. The chain's CDR3 is CASSPQGSGYGYTF. The CDR3 nucleotides read TGTGCCAGCTCACCGCAGGGGAGTGGTTATGGCTACACCTTC.

This clonotype has a count of ten or more. The V and J genes are TRBV9 and TRBJ1-1, with D uncertain. V was cut by 0 bases and J by 1 base, with 7 bases left in between. CDR3 size: 14 residues. Germline values: CDR1 SGDLS, CDR2 YYNGEE. The CDR3 sequence: CASSVGRTNTEAFF. The CDR3 DNA sequence: TGTGCCAGCAGCGTAGGCCGAACGAACACTGAAGCTTTCTTT.

The chain is built from TRBV29-1 and TRBJ1-1; maybe TRBD1 (6 bases). Germline-derived CDR1 and CDR2 are SQVTM and ANQGSEA. The CDR3 has 14 amino acids. V gave up 6 bases and J gave up 6 bases, with 20 bases separating them. The CDR3 coding sequence is TGCAGCGTAAACCCAGAGGCAAGACAGGCTGAAGCTTTCTTT. Amino acids: CSVNPEARQAEAFF.

This clonotype was observed many times. The CDR3 DNA is TGTGCCAGCAGTTTCATTCAGCCGGGGGCGGGCTACACCTTC. Its translation is CASSFIQPGAGYTF. The V call is TRBV6-5, the J call TRBJ1-2; TRBD1 might be the D (6 bases). The CDR3 loop spans 14 amino acids. Germline CDR1 is MNHEY and CDR2 is SVGAGI. V was pared by 4 bases and J by 8 bases, with 17 bases between.

V gene TRBV6-5 combines with J gene TRBJ2-1; the match to TRBD1 covers 8 bases. The V gene's germline CDR1 is MNHEY and CDR2 SVGAGI. CDR3 size: 17 residues. With V trimmed by 2 bases and J by 5 bases, 11 bases remained unmatched. CDR3 in DNA: TGTGCCAGCAGTTACCGTCCCCCCGGGACAGGTCACAATGAGCAGTTCTTC. Amino acids: CASSYRPPGTGHNEQFF.

The chain joins TRBV28 to TRBJ1-5; D may be TRBD1 (5 bases). The CDR3 is 15 amino acids. Trimming took off 1 base at V and 1 base at J, with 8 bases between the two ends. The V gene's germline CDR1 is MDHEN and CDR2 SYDVKM. The CDR3 sequence: CASSLLAGSNQPQHF. For the CDR3, the DNA is TGTGCCAGCAGTTTATTGGCAGGGAGCAATCAGCCCCAGCATTTT.

This clonotype occurred many times. The rearrangement joins TRBV7-9 to TRBJ1-1; no reliable D call. Trimming stripped 4 bases from V and 6 bases from J, with 18 bases between. This CDR3 region has 15 residues. Germline values: CDR1 SEHNR, CDR2 FQNEAQ (reference sequence). CDR3 loop: CASSSFDAANAEAFF. In nucleotides, the CDR3 is TGTGCCAGCAGCTCCTTCGACGCGGCTAACGCTGAAGCTTTCTTT. Together with reference TRBV7-9 and TRBJ1-1, the CDR3 gives the full variable domain: DTGVSQNPRHKITKRGQNVTFRCDPISEHNRLYWYRQTLGQGPEFLTYFQNEAQLEKSRLLSDRFSAERPKGSFSTLEIQRTEQGDSAMYLCASSSFDAANAEAFFGQGTRLTVV.

Only a few counts were recorded for this clonotype. The rearrangement joins TRBV2 to TRBJ1-4; D may be TRBD1 (5 bases). The CDR3 length is 15 residues. V lost 3 bases to trimming and J lost 5 bases, with 13 bases between them. In germline, CDR1 is SNHLY, CDR2 FYNNEI. The CDR3 spells CASSELQGDNEKLFF. In DNA, the CDR3 is TGTGCCAGCAGTGAGCTGCAGGGAGACAATGAAAAACTGTTTTTT.

In this sample, this clonotype turned up many times. The chain employs TRBV5-1 and TRBJ2-4; D gene unclear. V gave up 4 bases and J gave up 10 bases, with 18 bases separating them. This CDR3 contains 14 residues. Germline CDR1 reads SGHRS; CDR2 reads YFSETQ. CDR3 DNA: TGCGCCAGCAGCCCCGACCGAGATTTGCGGATTCAGTACTTC. Translated: CASSPDRDLRIQYF.